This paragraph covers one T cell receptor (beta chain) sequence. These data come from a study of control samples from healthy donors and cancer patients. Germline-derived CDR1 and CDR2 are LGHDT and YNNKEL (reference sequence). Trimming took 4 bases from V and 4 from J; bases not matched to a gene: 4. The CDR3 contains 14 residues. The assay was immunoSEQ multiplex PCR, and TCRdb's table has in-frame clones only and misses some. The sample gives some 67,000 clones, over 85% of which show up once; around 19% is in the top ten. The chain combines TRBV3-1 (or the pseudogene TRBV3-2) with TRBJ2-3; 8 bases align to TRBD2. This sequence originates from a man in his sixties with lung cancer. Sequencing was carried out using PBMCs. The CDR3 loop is CASSPGGAPDTQYF. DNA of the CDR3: TGTGCCAGCAGCCCCGGGGGGGCCCCAGATACGCAGTATTTT.